The sequence of this T cell receptor beta chain was determined in a study of T and B cells in COVID-19 patients. Study background: Blood was sampled from COVID-19 patients who were either actively infected or recovered.

General observations from the study: No sequencing was yet done of CD4+, regulatory or CD8+ subsets, or of SARS-CoV-2-responsive or tetramer+ sorted cells. Clonality of TRB repertoires was high in active COVID-19; recovery brought above-healthy diversity and richness. In COVID-19 patients, T cell receptor beta variable and joining gene use was reportedly strongly skewed.

The CDR3 loop spans 17 amino acids. V lost 0 bases, J lost 3 bases, and 15 bases lay in between. The germline V gene encodes CDR1 MNHEY and CDR2 SVGAGI. TRB rearrangements were amplified by multiplex PCR with BIOMED2 TRB-A/B primers. TCRdb ran MiXCR on the multiplex PCR reads and lists one entry per CDR3 protein. This sample has about 22,000 distinct CDR3 sequences, with 25% to 35% found just once. From blood, 250-500 ng of genomic DNA served as TRB template. In the case of this clonotype: Its target is unknown.

The sequenced material came from blood. The clonotype was recovered from a human donor who had recovered from COVID-19. This chain connects TRBV6-5 to TRBJ2-4, with D possibly called TRBD1 or TRBD2 (5 bases each). CDR3 in DNA: TGTGCCAGCAGTTACTCAGGAAGGGGAGATTTCAAAAACATTCAGTACTTC. It is translated as CASSYSGRGDFKNIQYF.